The clone carrying this T cell receptor beta chain has more than one count but fewer than ten. Its antigen is still unknown. Its ends do not fully match the called genes, so a read error is possible. This sample is drawn from a study of cytomegalovirus exposure and HLA in healthy donors. Study-wide context: Drawn from HLA-typed donors, 80 million to 100 million unique TCRs were held in an early data release.

Per germline, CDR1 SGHAT and CDR2 FQNNGV. The CDR3 runs 15 residues. Study-wide points: Upon later analysis, TCR association rates were observed to vary by HLA locus, being highest for DRB1 and lowest for HLA-C. TCR beta sequences reportedly predicted most subjects' HLA-A and HLA-B alleles accurately. Reported performance of the classifier showed diagnosis of cytomegalovirus status with high specificity and sensitivity.

Vbeta (60) and Jbeta (13) primers were used in the PCR. The table came from immunoSEQ multiplex PCR; TCRdb's copy has only in-frame clones and leaves some out. This table holds more than 95,000 clones, roughly 12% found once. Sequencing was done on a sample of PBMCs. The clonotype was recovered from a man aged 35 to 55 in good health and CMV-seropositive. V and J are TRBV11-2 and TRBJ2-3; 9 bases are shared with TRBD2. The CDR3 DNA follows: TGTGCCACCAGCTTACGTGGCGGGAGGGGAGATACGCAGTATTTT. It specifies CATSLRGGRGDTQYF.